The clone carrying this T cell receptor beta chain was detected only once. Here immunoSEQ multiplex PCR was the method, and the copy in TCRdb shows in-frame clones only, minus some. The table includes over 1.4 million clones, approximately 97% detected once. The data originate from a study of shared clonotypes between healthy human individuals. This CDR3 region has 15 residues. Germline-derived CDR1 and CDR2 are MDHEN and SYDVKM. Trimming stripped 6 bases from V and 7 bases from J, with 21 bases between. This receptor was identified in a man aged 25 to 40 in good health. The V gene is TRBV28, the J gene TRBJ1-2, with a possible D match to TRBD1 (5 bases). Sample: naive CD4+ T cells sorted from blood. Subset in this sample: CD45RA+ positively selected. CDR3 bases: TGTGCCAGCAGATCGGACATCACACTCCGTCTTGGCTACACCTTC. Amino acid sequence: CASRSDITLRLGYTF.